These 21 T cell receptor beta chains were all obtained from the same sample, sequenced in a study of early T cells in non-severe SARS-CoV-2 infection. TCRdb called the 5' RACE reads again in MiXCR, with one record for every CDR3 protein. The sample lists around 52,000 distinct CDR3 sequences, about 9.9% occurring once. Sequenced: whole blood. These receptors came from an adult who was a healthcare worker with PCR-confirmed SARS-CoV-2 infection or an uninfected control (not recorded which).

This clonotype has just a few counts. The chain recombines TRBV7-2 with TRBJ1-1; 9 bases are a match to TRBD1. The CDR3 sequence is 17 residues long. Germline lookup yields CDR1 SGHTA and CDR2 FQGNSA. The V and J ends lost 3 bases and 1 base, in that order; junction bases with no gene match: 9. CDR3 nucleotides: TGTGCCAGCAGCTTGGGACAGGGCGTATTACGGAACACTGAAGCTTTCTTT. Encoded protein: CASSLGQGVLRNTEAFF.

The chain uses TRBV20-1 and TRBJ2-7, with D tentatively TRBD2 (6 bases). The germline V gene encodes CDR1 DFQATT and CDR2 SNEGSKA (reference sequence). V was shortened by 5 bases and J by 1 base, with 15 bases between the two germline ends. The CDR3 contains 14 residues. The CDR3 spells CSAVEGMLSYEQYF. CDR3 in DNA: TGCAGTGCTGTGGAGGGGATGCTATCCTACGAGCAGTACTTC.

This clonotype was seen a handful of times. The rearrangement joins TRBV10-3 to TRBJ2-1, with TRBD1 as a possible D gene (5 bases). Germline CDR1 reads ENHRY; CDR2 reads SYGVKD. CDR3 length equals 13 residues. Trimming took 4 bases from V and 6 from J, leaving 10 bases between them. This CDR3 is CAISGQGGNEQFF. The CDR3 coding sequence is TGTGCCATCAGTGGGCAGGGTGGCAATGAGCAGTTCTTC.

This clonotype was seen at least ten times. The J gene is TRBJ1-6, the V gene TRBV2; D is ambiguous. The ends were cut back, 2 bases at V and 18 bases at J, with 11 bases in the middle. From germline, CDR1 is SNHLY and CDR2 FYNNEI. The CDR3 contains 11 residues. The CDR3 DNA sequence: TGTGCCAGCAGTGAAAGCAAAGCCAGCCACTTT. It codes for CASSESKASHF. Full variable domain (remainder filled in from reference TRBV2 and TRBJ1-6): EPEVTQTPSHQVTQMGQEVILRCVPISNHLYFYWYRQILGQKVEFLVSFYNNEISEKSEIFDDQFSVERPDGSNFTLKIRSTKLEDSAMYFCASSESKASHFGNGTRLTVT.

This clonotype appeared many times. The junction differs from germline at one of its ends, possibly a read error. The V gene is TRBV18, the J gene TRBJ1-5; D is uncertain. The CDR3 is 13 amino acids. The V gene's germline CDR1 is KGHSH and CDR2 LQKENI. For the CDR3, the DNA is TGTGCCAGCTCAACCGAAGTCAATCAGCCCCACCATTTT. Protein product: CASSTEVNQPHHF.

The gene calls are TRBV30 and TRBJ2-3; D unclear. The CDR3 is 13 amino acids. Germline assignment: CDR1 GTSNPN and CDR2 SVGIG (reference sequence). V was cut by 3 bases and J by 1 base, with 8 bases left in between. The CDR3 spells CAWRKSGTDTQYF. The CDR3 DNA reads TGTGCCTGGAGAAAAAGTGGCACAGATACGCAGTATTTT. Based on the CDR3 plus reference TRBV30 and TRBJ2-3, the full variable domain is SQTIHQWPATLVQPVGSPLSLECTVEGTSNPNLYWYRQAAGRGLQLLFYSVGIGQISSEVPQNLSASRPQDRQFILSSKKLLLSDSGFYLCAWRKSGTDTQYFGPGTRLTVL.

This clonotype showed up just a few times. The genes are TRBV30 and TRBJ2-1; the D is unclear. Trimming cost V 0 bases and J 0 bases, with 12 bases left between them. Germline V gene lookup returns CDR1 GTSNPN and CDR2 SVGIG (reference sequence). The CDR3 consists of 16 residues. CDR3 amino acids: CAWSVSSLSSYNEQFF. The CDR3, as DNA: TGTGCCTGGAGTGTAAGTAGTCTAAGCTCCTACAATGAGCAGTTCTTC.

This clonotype was seen only a few times. The chain combines TRBV25-1 with TRBJ2-7; the match to TRBD1 covers 7 bases. CDR1 is MGHDK, CDR2 SYGVNS, per germline. This CDR3 is 14 amino acids long. Losses at the gene ends were 8 bases for V and 4 bases for J; bases not matched to a gene: 11. The CDR3 spells CASRQDRFPYEQYF. The CDR3 DNA follows: TGTGCCAGCCGTCAGGACAGGTTCCCTTACGAGCAGTACTTC.

V is TRBV5-1 and J is TRBJ2-1; no firm D call. The CDR3 length is 15 residues. V lost 0 bases and J lost 3, with 10 bases in between. Germline V gene data show CDR1 as SGHRS and CDR2 as YFSETQ. CDR3 sequence: CASSLEGADYNEQFF. CDR3 nucleotides: TGCGCCAGCAGCTTGGAAGGAGCAGACTACAATGAGCAGTTCTTC. Drawing the rest from reference TRBV5-1 and TRBJ2-1, the complete variable domain is KAGVTQTPRYLIKTRGQQVTLSCSPISGHRSVSWYQQTPGQGLQFLFEYFSETQRNKGNFPGRFSGRQFSNSRSEMNVSTLELGDSALYLCASSLEGADYNEQFFGPGTRLTVL.

The chain combines TRBV20-1 with TRBJ2-1; a possible D gene is TRBD2 (7 bases). Germline V gives CDR1 DFQATT, CDR2 SNEGSKA (reference sequence). With 5 bases removed from V and 1 base from J, the gap between germline ends came to 9 bases. There are 13 residues in the CDR3. The DNA of the CDR3 is TGCAGTGCTGAGGGGGGGTCCTACAATGAGCAGTTCTTC. Translation gives CSAEGGSYNEQFF.

V gene TRBV20-1 combines with J gene TRBJ2-3, with D perhaps TRBD1 (6 bases). CDR1 and CDR2 from the germline V gene are DFQATT and SNEGSKA (reference sequence). CDR3 length: 13 residues. Trimming removed 6 bases at V and 1 base at J, with 11 bases between. The CDR3 DNA reads TGCAGTGCCCCGACAGGACGCACAGATACGCAGTATTTT. Translating gives CSAPTGRTDTQYF.

There are a few counts of this clonotype. The genes are TRBV7-9 and TRBJ2-3; 8 bases fit TRBD2. The CDR3 totals 14 residues. Trimming cost V 7 bases and J 4 bases; bases outside gene matches: 7. Germline V gene data show CDR1 as SEHNR and CDR2 as FQNEAQ (reference sequence). This CDR3 is CASTDGRASDTQYF. The CDR3 bases are TGTGCCAGCACCGACGGGAGGGCCTCAGATACGCAGTATTTT.

This clonotype was recorded many times. The chain combines TRBV27 with TRBJ1-4; D possibly corresponds to TRBD1 (5 bases). Per germline, CDR1 MNHEY and CDR2 SMNVEV (reference sequence). V lost 8 bases to trimming and J lost 2 bases, with 12 bases between them. The CDR3 extends over 14 amino acids. The CDR3 sequence is CASRGIRTNEKLFF. The CDR3 coding sequence is TGTGCCAGCCGGGGGATTAGGACTAATGAAAAACTGTTTTTT.

This clonotype was picked up many times. The rearrangement joins TRBV12-3 or TRBV12-4 to TRBJ2-7; a weak D match, TRBD2 (5 bases). V lost 8 bases to trimming and J lost 6 bases, with 11 bases between them. CDR3 length equals 11 residues. CDR3: CASGKSGEQYF. The CDR3 DNA reads as TGTGCCAGCGGAAAGAGCGGCGAGCAGTACTTC.

The chain links TRBV30 to TRBJ1-2, with 7 bases lining up with TRBD1. With V trimmed by 1 base and J by 14 bases, 7 bases remained unmatched. This CDR3 comprises 11 residues. Per germline, CDR1 GTSNPN and CDR2 SVGIG (reference sequence). CDR3 region: CAWSGQGVRTF. The CDR3 nucleotides are TGTGCCTGGAGTGGCCAGGGGGTAAGGACCTTC. Based on the CDR3 plus reference TRBV30 and TRBJ1-2, the full variable domain is SQTIHQWPATLVQPVGSPLSLECTVEGTSNPNLYWYRQAAGRGLQLLFYSVGIGQISSEVPQNLSASRPQDRQFILSSKKLLLSDSGFYLCAWSGQGVRTFGSGTRLTVV.

This clonotype was detected only a few times. The V gene is TRBV27, the J gene TRBJ2-3; 10 nucleotides match TRBD2. Per germline, CDR1 MNHEY and CDR2 SMNVEV (reference sequence). The V segment lost 7 bases and the J segment 4 bases; nucleotides outside the gene matches: 11. The CDR3 is made up of 16 amino acids. The CDR3 DNA reads TGTGCCAGCACATCAGGGGCTAGCGGGAGATCAGATACGCAGTATTTT. Protein product: CASTSGASGRSDTQYF.

This clonotype has a handful of counts. The chain uses TRBV29-1 and TRBJ1-2; no firm D call. This CDR3 is 9 amino acids long. Trimming shortened V by 8 bases and J by 6 bases, and 7 bases separated the two germline ends. Germline V gives CDR1 SQVTM, CDR2 ANQGSEA. Here the CDR3 reads CSTDNGYTF. Here the CDR3 DNA reads TGCAGCACCGATAATGGCTACACCTTC.

This clonotype has more than one count but fewer than ten. The chain employs TRBV18 and TRBJ2-3; 8 bases are a match to TRBD1. Per germline, CDR1 KGHSH and CDR2 LQKENI. The length of the CDR3 is 17 residues. V lost 1 base, J lost 1 base, and 7 bases stayed unmatched. The CDR3: CASSPRQGARGTDTQYF. CDR3 nucleotides: TGTGCCAGCTCACCACGTCAGGGGGCACGGGGCACAGATACGCAGTATTTT.

This clonotype was seen many times. V usage is TRBV20-1 and J usage is TRBJ1-2; 12 positions match TRBD1. The CDR3 runs 13 residues. The V segment lost 3 bases and the J segment 8 bases; nucleotides outside the gene matches: 4. CDR1 and CDR2 (germline): DFQATT, SNEGSKA (reference sequence). In DNA form, the CDR3 reads TGCAGTGCTAGGGGACAGGGGGCTGTAGGCTACACCTTC. Residues: CSARGQGAVGYTF.

This clonotype was observed a handful of times. The chain combines TRBV20-1 with TRBJ2-1; D gene unclear. The CDR3 sequence is 13 residues long. V lost 5 bases and J lost 9, with 17 bases in between. Germline V CDR1 and CDR2: DFQATT, SNEGSKA (reference sequence). CDR3 loop: CSAPDLKASEQFF. The CDR3 DNA reads as TGCAGTGCTCCAGACCTCAAAGCCAGTGAGCAGTTCTTC.

This clonotype was counted a few times. The chain combines TRBV6-5 with TRBJ2-6; D perhaps matches TRBD1 (6 bases). CDR1 is MNHEY and CDR2 is SVGAGI in the germline V gene. V was pared by 8 bases and J by 0 bases, with 17 bases between. This CDR3 is built from 17 residues. The CDR3 reads CASGQPGHFSGANVLTF. DNA of the CDR3: TGTGCCAGCGGACAGCCGGGACATTTCTCTGGGGCCAACGTCCTGACTTTC.